A single sample gave rise to the 6 T cell receptor beta chains below, sequenced in a study of T cells in Graves' hyperthyroidism and ophthalmopathy. Amplification of TCR beta CDR3 regions was performed using RNA transcripts as template. HTBI primers were the set used in a first-round RT-PCR of the TCR CDR3. TCRdb reanalysed the multiplex PCR reads using MiXCR and keeps one entry per CDR3 protein. The table has around 500,000 distinct CDR3 sequences, about 16% seen once. The material sequenced was blood. Receptors were obtained from a woman under 40 with Graves' ophthalmopathy.

This clonotype was recorded many times. The rearrangement links TRBV28 to TRBJ2-2, with TRBD2 matching over 14 bases. The V gene end was trimmed by 6 bases and the J gene end by 4 bases; junction bases not matched to a gene: 10. Looked up from germline, CDR1 is MDHEN and CDR2 is SYDVKM. The length of the CDR3 is 18 residues. CDR3 nucleotide sequence: TGTGCCAGCAGCGTGACTAGCGGGAGGGCCCGTTTCACCGGGGAGCTGTTTTTT. Its protein is CASSVTSGRARFTGELFF. The whole variable domain, filled in from reference TRBV28 and TRBJ2-2, reads DVKVTQSSRYLVKRTGEKVFLECVQDMDHENMFWYRQDPGLGLRLIYFSYDVKMKEKGDIPEGYSVSREKKERFSLILESASTNQTSMYLCASSVTSGRARFTGELFFGEGSRLTVL.

The CDR3 coding sequence is TGCAGCGTTGACCAGGGGGCAAATCAGCCCCAGCATTTT. It yields the protein CSVDQGANQPQHF. The chain combines TRBV29-1 with TRBJ1-5; TRBD1 aligns across 8 bases. The CDR3 is 13 amino acids. Germline loops: CDR1 SQVTM, CDR2 ANQGSEA. V lost 3 bases, J lost 4 bases, and 2 bases stayed unmatched.

The chain combines TRBV20-1 with TRBJ2-7; 10 bases fit TRBD2. The length of the CDR3 is 13 residues. Germline CDR1 DFQATT, CDR2 SNEGSKA (reference sequence). V lost 5 bases to trimming and J lost 4 bases; unmatched junction nucleotides: 5. The CDR3 DNA reads as TGCAGTGCTTTCAGCGGGAGGGATTACGAGCAGTACTTC. This encodes CSAFSGRDYEQYF.

The chain uses TRBV20-1 and TRBJ2-7; D is uncertain. Trimming left V 0 bases short and J 6 bases short, with 15 bases between. Germline CDR1 is DFQATT and CDR2 is SNEGSKA (reference sequence). The CDR3 is made up of 14 amino acids. The CDR3 sequence: CSAREDPQEPEQYF. CDR3 sequence (DNA): TGCAGTGCTAGAGAGGACCCGCAGGAACCCGAGCAGTACTTC.

The chain combines TRBV20-1 with TRBJ1-4; D gene unclear. The CDR3 length is 13 residues. CDR1 is DFQATT and CDR2 is SNEGSKA in the germline V gene (reference sequence). V lost 3 bases and J 0 bases, leaving 5 bases between the germline ends. The CDR3 protein is CSASRATNEKLFF. CDR3 coding DNA: TGCAGTGCTAGTCGTGCAACTAATGAAAAACTGTTTTTT.

This clonotype was counted many times. The chain uses TRBV9 and TRBJ2-3; D gene ambiguous. Germline V lookup: CDR1 SGDLS, CDR2 YYNGEE. This CDR3 is 14 amino acids long. V shed 0 bases and J shed 0 bases, with 5 bases lying between them. This chain's CDR3 is CASSVDPSTDTQYF. As DNA, the CDR3 is TGTGCCAGCAGCGTAGACCCTAGCACAGATACGCAGTATTTT.